One TCR beta chain is described in this entry. Its antigen is not identified. These data belong to a study of graft-versus-host responses after intestinal transplantation. Study-level information: Multivisceral, liver-intestinal, or isolated intestinal transplants were given to recipients. Uniformly, recipients were administered anti-thymocyte globulin induction with subsequent tacrolimus and steroids for approximately 3 years. Study outcomes and limitations: The study found high graft-versus-host to host-versus-graft clonal ratios in allografts of patients with graft-donor T cell macrochimerism. The highest levels of circulating GvH clones went along with early declines in HvG clones after transplant.

The assay was immunoSEQ multiplex PCR, and TCRdb's table has in-frame clones only and misses some. The sample includes about 85,000 clones, 85% to 95% of them seen just once. The receptor comes from a human donor who was the organ donor for an intestinal transplant. Sequencing was performed on unstimulated CD8+ T cells sorted from spleen or lymph node cells, taken before transplant.

The DNA for the CDR3 is TGTGCCAGCAGCTTAGTCACAAACTACAATGAGCAGTTCTTC. It encodes CASSLVTNYNEQFF. The chain uses TRBV7-9 and TRBJ2-1; D gene uncertain. Germline loops: CDR1 SEHNR, CDR2 FQNEAQ (reference sequence). This CDR3 has 14 residues. V was cut by 1 base and J by 3 bases, with 7 bases left in between.